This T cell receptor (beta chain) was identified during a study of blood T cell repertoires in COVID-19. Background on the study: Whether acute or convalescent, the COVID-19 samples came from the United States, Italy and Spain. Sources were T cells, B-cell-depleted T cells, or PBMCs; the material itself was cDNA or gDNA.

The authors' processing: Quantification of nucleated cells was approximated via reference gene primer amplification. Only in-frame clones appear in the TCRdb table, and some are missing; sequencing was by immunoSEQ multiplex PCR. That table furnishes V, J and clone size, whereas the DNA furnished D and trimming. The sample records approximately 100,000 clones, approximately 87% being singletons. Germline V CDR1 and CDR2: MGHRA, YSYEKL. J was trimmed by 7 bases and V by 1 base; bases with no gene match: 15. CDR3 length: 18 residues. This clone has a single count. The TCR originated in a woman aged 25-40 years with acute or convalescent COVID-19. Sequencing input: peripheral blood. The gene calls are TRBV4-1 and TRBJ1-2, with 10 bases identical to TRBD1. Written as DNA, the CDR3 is TGCGCCAGCAGCCAAGTGTCCGGGACAGGGGCCACCGGAGGTGGCTACACCTTC. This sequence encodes CASSQVSGTGATGGGYTF.